A selection of T cell receptor beta chains follows, all from one sample in a study of shared clonotypes between healthy human individuals. The assay was immunoSEQ multiplex PCR, and TCRdb's table has in-frame clones only and misses some. This sample has hundreds of thousands of clones, with approximately 79% found just once. The sequenced material came from memory CD4+ T cells sorted from blood. The receptors stem from a woman aged 25 to 39 in good health. The CDR3 runs from the conserved cysteine through the conserved F or W. Fields, in order: V gene, J gene, clone size, D gene, CDR3 protein, CDR3 DNA. A D gene is named only where the DNA matches it firmly. Size values are once, few and many counts, or a class for expanded clones, and some rows have none.

v_call: TRBV5-4; j_call: TRBJ2-1; clone_size: .; d_call: TRBD2; cdr3_aa: CASSLGGSGSLGRGEQFF; cdr3_nt: TGTGCCAGCAGCTTGGGGGGTAGCGGGAGTCTGGGCCGGGGTGAGCAGTTCTTC
v_call: TRBV21-1; j_call: TRBJ2-1; clone_size: .; d_call: .; cdr3_aa: CASSVSWAGVYNEQFF; cdr3_nt: TGTGCCAGCAGCGTAAGCTGGGCGGGAGTTTACAATGAGCAGTTCTTC
v_call: TRBV5-1; j_call: TRBJ1-1; clone_size: .; d_call: .; cdr3_aa: CASSPPMGPEAFF; cdr3_nt: TGCGCCAGCAGCCCCCCCATGGGACCTGAAGCTTTCTTT
v_call: TRBV9; j_call: TRBJ2-7; clone_size: .; d_call: .; cdr3_aa: CASSKNPTNYEQYF; cdr3_nt: TGTGCCAGCAGCAAAAATCCCACTAACTACGAGCAGTACTTC
v_call: TRBV29-1; j_call: TRBJ1-1; clone_size: many; d_call: .; cdr3_aa: CSAGQSNTEAFF; cdr3_nt: TGCAGCGCCGGACAGTCGAACACTGAAGCTTTCTTT
v_call: TRBV6-1; j_call: TRBJ1-2; clone_size: few; d_call: .; cdr3_aa: CASGRIYGYTF; cdr3_nt: TGTGCCAGCGGACGGATCTATGGCTACACCTTC
v_call: TRBV28; j_call: TRBJ2-3; clone_size: .; d_call: .; cdr3_aa: CASSRKSTDTQYF; cdr3_nt: TGTGCCAGCAGTCGAAAGAGCACAGATACGCAGTATTTT
v_call: TRBV5-1; j_call: TRBJ2-3; clone_size: many; d_call: TRBD2; cdr3_aa: CASSLGNSGSAADTQYF; cdr3_nt: TGCGCCAGCAGCTTGGGTAATAGCGGGAGTGCCGCAGATACGCAGTATTTT
v_call: TRBV27; j_call: TRBJ2-5; clone_size: .; d_call: .; cdr3_aa: CASSSLTQETQYF; cdr3_nt: TGTGCCAGCAGTTCACTAACACAAGAGACCCAGTACTTC
v_call: TRBV28; j_call: TRBJ1-1; clone_size: .; d_call: .; cdr3_aa: CASGPLQGFSGHTEAFF; cdr3_nt: TGTGCCAGCGGACCATTACAGGGTTTTTCAGGGCACACTGAAGCTTTCTTT
v_call: TRBV18; j_call: TRBJ2-5; clone_size: .; d_call: .; cdr3_aa: CASSPAVQETQYF; cdr3_nt: TGTGCCAGCTCACCCGCCGTACAAGAGACCCAGTACTTC
v_call: TRBV2; j_call: TRBJ2-2; clone_size: .; d_call: .; cdr3_aa: CASSETIGELFF; cdr3_nt: TGTGCCAGCAGTGAAACCATCGGGGAGCTGTTTTTT
v_call: TRBV28; j_call: TRBJ1-3; clone_size: .; d_call: .; cdr3_aa: CATSPPHGGNTIYF; cdr3_nt: TGTGCCACCTCTCCGCCCCACGGTGGAAACACCATATATTTT
v_call: TRBV27; j_call: TRBJ2-7; clone_size: .; d_call: .; cdr3_aa: CASSLRRSYEQYF; cdr3_nt: TGTGCCAGCAGTTTACGCCGCTCCTACGAGCAGTACTTC
v_call: TRBV29-1; j_call: TRBJ2-1; clone_size: .; d_call: .; cdr3_aa: CSGSGQAYNEQFF; cdr3_nt: TGCAGCGGCAGCGGTCAGGCCTACAATGAGCAGTTCTTC
v_call: TRBV14; j_call: TRBJ2-3; clone_size: .; d_call: .; cdr3_aa: CASSQDPPGRDTQYF; cdr3_nt: TGTGCCAGCAGCCAAGACCCCCCGGGAAGAGATACGCAGTATTTT
v_call: TRBV6-1; j_call: TRBJ2-7; clone_size: .; d_call: TRBD2; cdr3_aa: CASSEGGGAYEQYF; cdr3_nt: TGTGCCAGCAGTGAAGGGGGAGGGGCCTACGAGCAGTACTTC
v_call: TRBV30; j_call: TRBJ2-3; clone_size: .; d_call: TRBD2; cdr3_aa: CAWRPRRETAGTQYF; cdr3_nt: TGTGCCTGGAGGCCAAGGCGGGAGACCGCAGGTACGCAGTATTTT
v_call: TRBV7-7; j_call: TRBJ2-2; clone_size: .; d_call: .; cdr3_aa: CASSLGGHTGELFF; cdr3_nt: TGTGCCAGCAGCTTAGGGGGTCACACCGGGGAGCTGTTTTTT
v_call: TRBV7-6; j_call: TRBJ1-1; clone_size: .; d_call: .; cdr3_aa: CASSRNHRTEAFF; cdr3_nt: TGTGCCAGCAGCCGGAATCACAGGACTGAAGCTTTCTTT
v_call: TRBV6-5; j_call: TRBJ2-7; clone_size: .; d_call: TRBD2; cdr3_aa: CASSEATPGGQYF; cdr3_nt: TGTGCCAGCAGTGAAGCGACTCCGGGGGGGCAGTACTTC
v_call: TRBV5-1; j_call: TRBJ2-5; clone_size: few; d_call: .; cdr3_aa: CASSLVGQHQETQYF; cdr3_nt: TGCGCCAGCAGCTTGGTTGGACAGCACCAAGAGACCCAGTACTTC
v_call: TRBV29-1; j_call: TRBJ2-2; clone_size: .; d_call: .; cdr3_aa: CSGGDTNTGELFF; cdr3_nt: TGCAGCGGCGGGGACACGAACACCGGGGAGCTGTTTTTT
v_call: TRBV28; j_call: TRBJ2-2; clone_size: .; d_call: TRBD1; cdr3_aa: CASSPTGQGPTGELFF; cdr3_nt: TGTGCCAGCAGTCCCACCGGACAGGGGCCCACCGGGGAGCTGTTTTTT
v_call: TRBV29-1; j_call: TRBJ2-5; clone_size: .; d_call: .; cdr3_aa: CSVDREWGEQYF; cdr3_nt: TGCAGCGTCGATAGAGAATGGGGGGAGCAGTACTTC
v_call: TRBV30; j_call: TRBJ1-2; clone_size: .; d_call: TRBD1; cdr3_aa: CAWTGGQGDGYTF; cdr3_nt: TGTGCCTGGACCGGGGGGCAGGGGGATGGCTACACCTTC
v_call: TRBV11-2; j_call: TRBJ2-2; clone_size: few; d_call: TRBD1; cdr3_aa: CASSQQGSGTGELFF; cdr3_nt: TGTGCCAGCAGCCAACAGGGGTCGGGCACCGGGGAGCTGTTTTTT
v_call: TRBV5-1; j_call: TRBJ2-7; clone_size: few; d_call: TRBD2; cdr3_aa: CASSLAVASGREAEQYF; cdr3_nt: TGCGCCAGCAGCTTGGCGGTGGCGAGCGGGAGGGAGGCCGAGCAGTACTTC
v_call: TRBV4-2; j_call: TRBJ2-7; clone_size: .; d_call: .; cdr3_aa: CASSQGRGGYEQYF; cdr3_nt: TGTGCCAGCAGCCAGGGACGGGGAGGATACGAGCAGTACTTC
v_call: TRBV28; j_call: TRBJ1-2; clone_size: .; d_call: .; cdr3_aa: CASSFSGRVYGYTF; cdr3_nt: TGTGCCAGCAGTTTTTCCGGCAGGGTCTATGGCTACACCTTC